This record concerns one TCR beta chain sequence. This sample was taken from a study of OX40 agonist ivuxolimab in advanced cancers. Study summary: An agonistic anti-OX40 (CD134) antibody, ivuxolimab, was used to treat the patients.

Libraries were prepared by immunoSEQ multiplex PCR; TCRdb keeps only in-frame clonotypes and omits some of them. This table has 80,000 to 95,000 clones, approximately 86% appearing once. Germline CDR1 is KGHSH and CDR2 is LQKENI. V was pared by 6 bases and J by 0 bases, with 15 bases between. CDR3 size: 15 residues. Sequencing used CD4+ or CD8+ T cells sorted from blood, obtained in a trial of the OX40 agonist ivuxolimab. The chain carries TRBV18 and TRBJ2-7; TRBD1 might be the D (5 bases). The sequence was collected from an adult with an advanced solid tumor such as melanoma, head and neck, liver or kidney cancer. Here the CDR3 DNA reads TGTGCCAGCTCCAGTGGGGCAGAGAACTCCTACGAGCAGTACTTC. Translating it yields CASSSGAENSYEQYF.